The clone carrying this T cell receptor (beta chain) has more than one count but fewer than ten. These data come from a study of CD8+ T cells in alopecia areata. cDNA reverse transcribed from extracted RNA served as the sequencing template. Sequencing used immunoSEQ multiplex PCR; TCRdb keeps in-frame clones, though not all of them. Of some 220,000 clones listed, about three fifths are singletons. From germline, CDR1 is SNHLY and CDR2 FYNNEI. This CDR3 has 11 residues. Trimming shortened V by 3 bases and J by 7 bases, and 6 bases separated the two germline ends. The treatment: oral pan-JAK inhibitor, 5-10 mg twice daily.

The sample consisted of CD4+ T cells sorted from blood, taken at week 4, from a patient treated with tofacitinib. The sequence came from a human donor with alopecia areata. The chain joins TRBV2 to TRBJ2-5, with no clear D. The CDR3 coding sequence is TGTGCCAGCAGTGATATTTTGACCCAGTACTTC. This sequence encodes CASSDILTQYF.